The rows below give T cell receptor beta chains drawn from one sample of a study of shared clonotypes between healthy human individuals. Here immunoSEQ multiplex PCR was the method, and the copy in TCRdb shows in-frame clones only, minus some. The profile shows some 2 million clones, approximately 94% of them singletons. Material: naive CD8+ T cells sorted from blood. These receptors came from a man between 18 and 29 years old in good health. CDR3s include the opening cysteine and the closing phenylalanine or tryptophan. The D gene is left open where the match is weak. Clone size is shown for a subset of rows, as once, few, many or a class of expanded clone.

j_call: TRBJ2-1
d_call: TRBD2
clone_size: .
v_call: TRBV7-8
cdr3_aa: CASSGGTSGIGAYNEQFF
cdr3_nt: TGTGCCAGCAGCGGAGGGACTAGCGGGATAGGGGCCTACAATGAGCAGTTCTTC

j_call: TRBJ2-7
d_call: .
clone_size: .
v_call: TRBV9
cdr3_aa: CASGGDYGQYF
cdr3_nt: TGTGCCAGTGGAGGGGATTACGGGCAGTACTTC

j_call: TRBJ2-1
d_call: .
clone_size: many
v_call: TRBV14
cdr3_aa: CASSSPGRNNEQFF
cdr3_nt: TGTGCCAGCAGCTCCCCGGGGAGAAACAATGAGCAGTTCTTC

j_call: TRBJ2-7
d_call: .
clone_size: .
v_call: TRBV27
cdr3_aa: CASSSLGSTYEQYF
cdr3_nt: TGTGCCAGCAGTTCTTTAGGATCCACCTACGAGCAGTACTTC

j_call: TRBJ1-2
d_call: .
clone_size: .
v_call: TRBV9
cdr3_aa: CASNVGTNYGYTF
cdr3_nt: TGTGCCAGCAATGTAGGGACTAACTATGGCTACACCTTC

j_call: TRBJ1-5
d_call: .
clone_size: once
v_call: TRBV2
cdr3_aa: CASNTQDSNQPQHF
cdr3_nt: TGTGCCAGCAATACGCAGGATAGCAATCAGCCCCAGCATTTT

j_call: TRBJ2-3
d_call: TRBD1
clone_size: once
v_call: TRBV7-9
cdr3_aa: CASSFRTGPSTDTQYF
cdr3_nt: TGTGCCAGCAGCTTCCGGACAGGGCCTAGCACAGATACGCAGTATTTT

j_call: TRBJ2-1
d_call: .
clone_size: .
v_call: TRBV7-9
cdr3_aa: CASSFSPAGLHYNEQFF
cdr3_nt: TGTGCCAGCAGCTTCAGTCCGGCGGGACTTCACTACAATGAGCAGTTCTTC

j_call: TRBJ1-2
d_call: .
clone_size: .
v_call: TRBV6-5
cdr3_aa: CASSYSGHLAYGYTF
cdr3_nt: TGTGCCAGCAGTTACTCGGGACACCTCGCCTATGGCTACACCTTC

j_call: TRBJ2-1
d_call: .
clone_size: .
v_call: TRBV9
cdr3_aa: CASSPLLGGHNEQFF
cdr3_nt: TGTGCCAGCAGCCCTCTTTTGGGGGGCCACAATGAGCAGTTCTTC

j_call: TRBJ2-1
d_call: TRBD2
clone_size: .
v_call: TRBV5-4
cdr3_aa: CASSSGLAGEPIVDEQFF
cdr3_nt: TGTGCCAGCAGCTCAGGACTAGCGGGGGAGCCAATCGTTGATGAGCAGTTCTTC

j_call: TRBJ1-1
d_call: TRBD1
clone_size: .
v_call: TRBV2
cdr3_aa: CASRGQGPLLGF
cdr3_nt: TGTGCCAGCAGAGGACAGGGCCCGTTGCTGGGGTTT

j_call: TRBJ1-5
d_call: .
clone_size: .
v_call: TRBV27
cdr3_aa: CASSQGGSNQPQHF
cdr3_nt: TGTGCCAGCAGCCAAGGGGGGTCCAATCAGCCCCAGCATTTT

j_call: TRBJ1-3
d_call: .
clone_size: .
v_call: TRBV7-9
cdr3_aa: CASSLELGGSGNTIYF
cdr3_nt: TGTGCCAGCAGCTTAGAATTGGGTGGCTCTGGAAACACCATATATTTT

j_call: TRBJ1-2
d_call: .
clone_size: .
v_call: TRBV30
cdr3_aa: CAWRGANYGYTF
cdr3_nt: TGTGCCTGGAGAGGGGCCAACTATGGCTACACCTTC

j_call: TRBJ2-5
d_call: TRBD1
clone_size: .
v_call: TRBV9
cdr3_aa: CASSAGTGAETQYF
cdr3_nt: TGTGCCAGCAGCGCCGGGACAGGGGCAGAGACCCAGTACTTC

j_call: TRBJ1-1
d_call: .
clone_size: .
v_call: TRBV27
cdr3_aa: CASSLSMGGRVDTEAFF
cdr3_nt: TGTGCCAGCAGTTTATCGATGGGGGGCAGGGTGGACACTGAAGCTTTCTTT

j_call: TRBJ1-1
d_call: .
clone_size: .
v_call: TRBV7-2
cdr3_aa: CASSWVTEAFF
cdr3_nt: TGTGCCAGCAGCTGGGTCACTGAAGCTTTCTTT

j_call: TRBJ2-2
d_call: .
clone_size: .
v_call: TRBV4-3
cdr3_aa: CASSQVLWGEAGELFF
cdr3_nt: TGCGCCAGCAGCCAAGTACTTTGGGGGGAGGCCGGGGAGCTGTTTTTT

j_call: TRBJ2-7
d_call: .
clone_size: .
v_call: TRBV5-6
cdr3_aa: CASSSRTMPYAGEQYF
cdr3_nt: TGTGCCAGCAGCTCCCGGACCATGCCATATGCGGGGGAGCAGTACTTC

j_call: TRBJ1-6
d_call: .
clone_size: .
v_call: TRBV28
cdr3_aa: CASSLYAHSSSPLHF
cdr3_nt: TGTGCCAGCAGTTTATACGCCCACAGTTCTTCACCCCTCCACTTT

j_call: TRBJ2-7
d_call: .
clone_size: .
v_call: TRBV7-9
cdr3_aa: CASRGAGTDPGEQYF
cdr3_nt: TGTGCCAGCAGAGGAGCCGGGACGGACCCTGGAGAGCAGTACTTC

j_call: TRBJ2-2
d_call: .
clone_size: few
v_call: TRBV6-6
cdr3_aa: CASSVAGELFF
cdr3_nt: TGTGCCAGCTCCGTTGCCGGGGAGCTGTTTTTT

j_call: TRBJ2-3
d_call: .
clone_size: .
v_call: TRBV4-1
cdr3_aa: CASSSEKYSTDTQYF
cdr3_nt: TGCGCCAGCAGCAGCGAGAAGTACAGCACAGATACGCAGTATTTT

j_call: TRBJ1-1
d_call: .
clone_size: .
v_call: TRBV5-1
cdr3_aa: CASQLGGEGIEAFF
cdr3_nt: TGCGCCAGCCAGTTGGGAGGTGAGGGGATTGAAGCTTTCTTT

j_call: TRBJ1-5
d_call: .
clone_size: .
v_call: TRBV29-1
cdr3_aa: CSVEDPGSNQPQHF
cdr3_nt: TGCAGCGTTGAAGATCCGGGGAGCAATCAGCCCCAGCATTTT

j_call: TRBJ2-4
d_call: .
clone_size: few
v_call: TRBV7-9
cdr3_aa: CASTLGDFQYF
cdr3_nt: TGTGCCAGCACCCTCGGGGACTTTCAGTACTTC

j_call: TRBJ1-4
d_call: .
clone_size: .
v_call: TRBV27
cdr3_aa: CASSLSVLATNEKLFF
cdr3_nt: TGTGCCAGCAGTTTATCGGTTCTAGCAACTAATGAAAAACTGTTTTTT

j_call: TRBJ2-1
d_call: .
clone_size: .
v_call: TRBV4-1
cdr3_aa: CASSQEVQDQQFF
cdr3_nt: TGCGCCAGCAGCCAAGAGGTCCAGGACCAGCAGTTCTTC

j_call: TRBJ2-1
d_call: .
clone_size: .
v_call: TRBV4-2
cdr3_aa: CASSQISGNEQFF
cdr3_nt: TGTGCCAGCAGCCAAATCTCAGGGAATGAGCAGTTCTTC

j_call: TRBJ1-1
d_call: .
clone_size: .
v_call: TRBV5-1
cdr3_aa: CASSLLNGGSTEAFF
cdr3_nt: TGCGCCAGCAGCTTGCTCAACGGGGGCAGCACTGAAGCTTTCTTT

j_call: TRBJ2-2
d_call: .
clone_size: .
v_call: TRBV27
cdr3_aa: CASSSAWGNTGELFF
cdr3_nt: TGTGCCAGCAGTAGTGCTTGGGGGAACACCGGGGAGCTGTTTTTT

j_call: TRBJ1-2
d_call: .
clone_size: .
v_call: TRBV5-6
cdr3_aa: CASTLGSNYGYTF
cdr3_nt: TGTGCCAGCACCCTGGGGTCTAACTATGGCTACACCTTC

j_call: TRBJ2-1
d_call: TRBD2
clone_size: .
v_call: TRBV7-8
cdr3_aa: CASSRPAGGVDEQFF
cdr3_nt: TGTGCCAGCAGCCGCCCAGCGGGGGGGGTGGATGAGCAGTTCTTC

j_call: TRBJ1-4
d_call: TRBD1
clone_size: .
v_call: TRBV2
cdr3_aa: CASSDGQGARREKLFF
cdr3_nt: TGTGCCAGCAGTGACGGACAGGGGGCGCGGCGTGAAAAACTGTTTTTT

j_call: TRBJ2-3
d_call: TRBD2
clone_size: once
v_call: TRBV2
cdr3_aa: CASAWIAGATDTQYF
cdr3_nt: TGTGCCAGCGCCTGGATAGCGGGAGCTACAGATACGCAGTATTTT

j_call: TRBJ1-3
d_call: .
clone_size: .
v_call: TRBV28
cdr3_aa: CASSFSLEGAGNTIYF
cdr3_nt: TGTGCCAGCAGTTTCTCTCTAGAAGGGGCTGGAAACACCATATATTTT

j_call: TRBJ1-1
d_call: .
clone_size: .
v_call: TRBV5-1
cdr3_aa: CASRGVPGHPDMNTEAFF
cdr3_nt: TGCGCCAGCAGGGGGGTACCGGGACATCCGGACATGAACACTGAAGCTTTCTTT

j_call: TRBJ2-7
d_call: .
clone_size: .
v_call: TRBV6-5
cdr3_aa: CASSLQLVGQGEQYF
cdr3_nt: TGTGCCAGCAGTTTACAGTTGGTGGGCCAGGGAGAGCAGTACTTC

j_call: TRBJ2-3
d_call: .
clone_size: .
v_call: TRBV4-1
cdr3_aa: CASSQGVLHTDTQYF
cdr3_nt: TGCGCCAGCAGCCAAGGGGTATTACACACAGATACGCAGTATTTT

j_call: TRBJ2-1
d_call: TRBD2
clone_size: .
v_call: TRBV27
cdr3_aa: CASRVLAGGPKMDNEQFF
cdr3_nt: TGTGCCAGCAGGGTTCTAGCGGGGGGGCCGAAAATGGACAATGAGCAGTTCTTC

j_call: TRBJ2-7
d_call: .
clone_size: .
v_call: TRBV29-1
cdr3_aa: CSATYGYEQYF
cdr3_nt: TGCAGCGCTACCTACGGCTACGAGCAGTACTTC

j_call: TRBJ2-3
d_call: .
clone_size: .
v_call: TRBV28
cdr3_aa: CASSFWGGPSDTQYF
cdr3_nt: TGTGCCAGCAGTTTCTGGGGGGGGCCGTCAGATACGCAGTATTTT

j_call: TRBJ1-2
d_call: .
clone_size: few
v_call: TRBV25-1
cdr3_aa: CASSEGPVYGYTF
cdr3_nt: TGTGCCAGCAGTGAGGGGCCGGTCTATGGCTACACCTTC

j_call: TRBJ2-7
d_call: .
clone_size: .
v_call: TRBV13
cdr3_aa: CASSYPRDSGGYEQYF
cdr3_nt: TGTGCCAGCAGCTACCCTCGGGACTCTGGAGGGTACGAGCAGTACTTC

j_call: TRBJ2-7
d_call: .
clone_size: .
v_call: TRBV7-9
cdr3_aa: CASSLPGRYEQYF
cdr3_nt: TGTGCCAGCAGCTTACCGGGGAGGTACGAGCAGTACTTC

j_call: TRBJ2-7
d_call: .
clone_size: once
v_call: TRBV9
cdr3_aa: CASSVAGGRSYEQYF
cdr3_nt: TGTGCCAGCAGCGTAGCCGGAGGGAGGAGCTACGAGCAGTACTTC

j_call: TRBJ2-7
d_call: .
clone_size: .
v_call: TRBV27
cdr3_aa: CASSLSRTYEQYF
cdr3_nt: TGTGCCAGCAGTTTATCGAGGACCTACGAGCAGTACTTC

j_call: TRBJ2-6
d_call: .
clone_size: .
v_call: TRBV5-8
cdr3_aa: CASQLASGANVLTF
cdr3_nt: TGTGCCAGCCAGCTCGCCTCTGGGGCCAACGTCCTGACTTTC